Shown below are 21 T cell receptor beta chains from a single sample sequenced in a study of blood T cells in healthy people across ages. Primed by a sample-barcoded 5' primer and a J-beta primer mix, a second PCR proceeded for about 6 to 12 cycles. TCRdb fed the 5' RACE reads into MiXCR, producing one record per CDR3 protein. The table lists about 780,000 distinct CDR3 sequences, approximately 65% of them singletons. Specimen: blood. These receptors all stem from a man younger than 40 in good health.

The genes are TRBV2 and TRBJ1-6; TRBD1 matches at 8 bases. The CDR3 runs 16 residues. Germline V gene lookup returns CDR1 SNHLY and CDR2 FYNNEI. The J segment lost 3 bases and the V segment lost 6 bases, leaving 7 bases of the junction unmatched. The CDR3 protein is CASSLRTGSYNSPLHF. CDR3 nucleotides: TGTGCCAGCAGCTTAAGGACAGGGAGCTATAATTCACCCCTCCACTTT. Supplemented by reference TRBV2 and TRBJ1-6, the full variable domain reads EPEVTQTPSHQVTQMGQEVILRCVPISNHLYFYWYRQILGQKVEFLVSFYNNEISEKSEIFDDQFSVERPDGSNFTLKIRSTKLEDSAMYFCASSLRTGSYNSPLHFGNGTRLTVT.

V gene TRBV10-3 combines with J gene TRBJ2-7, with D perhaps matching TRBD1 (5 bases). V was trimmed by 5 bases and J by 2 bases, leaving 10 bases between them. CDR1 ENHRY and CDR2 SYGVKD come from the germline V gene. CDR3 size: 13 residues. CDR3 coding DNA: TGTGCCATCAGTATCCAAGGGGCCTACGAGCAGTACTTC. This gives the protein CAISIQGAYEQYF.

V usage is TRBV10-3 and J usage is TRBJ2-4; tentatively, D is TRBD2 (6 bases). Trimming removed 1 base from V and 0 bases from J, with 13 bases in between. Germline CDR1 reads ENHRY; CDR2 reads SYGVKD. This CDR3 has 17 residues. The CDR3 is CAISELEGPIAKNIQYF. The CDR3 DNA follows: TGTGCCATCAGTGAGTTGGAGGGCCCTATAGCCAAAAACATTCAGTACTTC.

V and J are TRBV4-2 and TRBJ1-5; D gene ambiguous. The germline gives CDR1 LGHNA, CDR2 YNFKEQ. The CDR3 is 17 residues long. V was cut by 2 bases and J by 3 bases, with 17 bases left in between. Here the CDR3 reads CASSQSSGMATNQPQHF. In DNA, the CDR3 is TGTGCCAGCAGCCAATCTTCCGGGATGGCGACCAATCAGCCCCAGCATTTT.

This clonotype was seen a handful of times. The V gene is TRBV6-1, the J gene TRBJ2-5, with D possibly being TRBD1 or TRBD2 (6 bases each). This CDR3 region has 13 residues. Germline loops: CDR1 MNHNS, CDR2 SASEGT. V lost 7 bases and J 2 bases, leaving 11 bases between the germline ends. DNA of the CDR3: TGTGCCAGCATCGGAGGGGGGCAAGAGACCCAGTACTTC. Translating it yields CASIGGGQETQYF.

The chain carries TRBV7-8 and TRBJ2-3, with TRBD2 identical over 8 bases. The CDR3 runs to 12 residues. The germline CDR1 and CDR2 sequences are SGHVS and FQNEAQ. The V segment lost 5 bases and the J segment 8 bases; nucleotides outside the gene matches: 3. In DNA, the CDR3 is TGTGCCAGCAGCCCCAGCGGGGGTACGCAGTATTTT. The encoded protein is CASSPSGGTQYF.

This rearrangement joins TRBV24-1 to TRBJ2-3; TRBD1 agrees at 7 bases. After removal of 7 bases from V and 6 bases from J, the junction contained 6 bases not matched to a gene. This CDR3 comprises 13 residues. Per the germline V gene, CDR1 is KGHDR and CDR2 is SFDVKD. CDR3 nucleotides: TGTGCCACCAGCGGGACAGTCCAGGATACGCAGTATTTT. Its protein is CATSGTVQDTQYF.

This chain's CDR3 is CASSQKGGQGNEKLFF. CDR3 coding DNA: TGTGCCAGCAGCCAAAAAGGGGGACAGGGGAATGAAAAACTGTTTTTT. The chain recombines TRBV4-2 with TRBJ1-4; 10 positions agree with TRBD1. This CDR3 comprises 16 residues. J was trimmed by 5 bases and V by 2 bases; bases with no gene match: 5. CDR1 LGHNA and CDR2 YNFKEQ come from the germline V gene.

The chain joins TRBV4-3 to TRBJ1-2; D might be TRBD1 (6 bases). CDR1 is LGHNA, CDR2 YSLEER, per germline. V lost 4 bases and J 2 bases, leaving 11 bases between the germline ends. This CDR3 region has 14 residues. The CDR3 is CASSRDTGNYGYTF. CDR3 sequence (DNA): TGCGCCAGCAGCCGGGACACGGGCAACTATGGCTACACCTTC.

V and J are TRBV2 and TRBJ2-3, with 8 bases matching TRBD1. Germline V gives CDR1 SNHLY, CDR2 FYNNEI. The J segment lost 6 bases and the V segment lost 5 bases, leaving 10 bases of the junction unmatched. CDR3 length: 15 amino acids. CDR3 sequence (DNA): TGTGCCAGCAGTTTGGGACAGGCGACCGGGGATACGCAGTATTTT. Protein sequence: CASSLGQATGDTQYF.

Details on this clonotype: The junction departs from the called germline gene at one end, perhaps through a read error. V usage is TRBV14 and J usage is TRBJ2-4; D is possibly TRBD2 (7 bases). Per the germline V gene, CDR1 is SGHDN and CDR2 is FVKESK. The CDR3 length is 12 residues. The CDR3 reads CASSQGEGVQYF. The DNA of the CDR3 is TGTGCCAGCAGTCAAGGGGAGGGGGTTCAGTACTTC.

The J gene is TRBJ2-7, the V gene TRBV4-3; D gene uncertain. V was clipped by 0 bases and J by 0 bases, with 9 bases between them. The CDR3 has 15 residues. Looked up from germline, CDR1 is LGHNA and CDR2 is YSLEER. This CDR3 reads CASSQDVGNSYEQYF. CDR3 in DNA: TGCGCCAGCAGCCAAGACGTTGGGAACTCCTACGAGCAGTACTTC.

The J gene is TRBJ1-1, the V gene TRBV10-3; D may be TRBD1 (6 bases). V gave up 3 bases and J gave up 4 bases, with 18 bases separating them. Germline loops: CDR1 ENHRY, CDR2 SYGVKD. This CDR3 is 16 amino acids long. The DNA for the CDR3 is TGTGCCATCAGTGAAGGAAGGGGGGGGCCGAGCACTGAAGCTTTCTTT. This codes for CAISEGRGGPSTEAFF.

This chain uses TRBV6-2 or TRBV6-3 with TRBJ2-7; 7 bases line up with TRBD1. J was trimmed by 3 bases and V by 9 bases; bases with no gene match: 8. Germline V gene lookup returns CDR1 MNHEY and CDR2 SVGEGT. CDR3 length: 13 residues. DNA for the CDR3: TGTGCCAGTCGGACAGGTCACATCTACGAGCAGTACTTC. Its protein is CASRTGHIYEQYF.

This clonotype was picked up one time. This chain connects TRBV7-9 to TRBJ2-7, with D unresolved. The CDR3 is made up of 12 amino acids. CDR1 and CDR2 (germline): SEHNR, FQNEAQ (reference sequence). Trimming shortened V by 5 bases and J by 8 bases, and 13 bases separated the two germline ends. CDR3 in amino acids: CASSVNQIQQYF. CDR3 nucleotides: TGTGCCAGCAGCGTAAACCAGATCCAGCAGTACTTC. Combining the CDR3 with reference TRBV7-9 and TRBJ2-7 gives the whole variable domain DTGVSQNPRHKITKRGQNVTFRCDPISEHNRLYWYRQTLGQGPEFLTYFQNEAQLEKSRLLSDRFSAERPKGSFSTLEIQRTEQGDSAMYLCASSVNQIQQYFGPGTRLTVT.

This clonotype was counted a single time. The CDR3 DNA sequence: TGTGCCAGCAGCGTTGGACGCCTCTCTGGGGCCAACGTCCTGACTTTC. It translates to CASSVGRLSGANVLTF. The chain couples TRBV9 to TRBJ2-6, with D unresolved. The CDR3 totals 16 residues. Germline lookup yields CDR1 SGDLS and CDR2 YYNGEE. V was pared by 2 bases and J by 0 bases, with 9 bases between.

CDR3 nucleotide sequence: TGTGCCAGCAGTCTCACAGGGAGGACTAATGAAAAACTGTTTTTT. This sequence encodes CASSLTGRTNEKLFF. The V gene is TRBV12-3 or TRBV12-4, the J gene TRBJ1-4; D is perhaps TRBD1 (6 bases). V dropped 5 bases and J dropped 2 bases, with 12 bases sitting between them. The CDR3 totals 15 residues.

This clonotype has more than one count but fewer than ten. This sequence joins TRBV28 and TRBJ2-1; 9 bases are a match to TRBD2. The junction had 9 bases not matched to a gene; V was cut back by 8 bases and J by 4 bases. The CDR3 sequence is 15 residues long. Germline assignment: CDR1 MDHEN and CDR2 SYDVKM. The CDR3 protein is CASGVEAGGYNEQFF. CDR3 bases: TGTGCCAGCGGGGTTGAGGCGGGGGGGTACAATGAGCAGTTCTTC.

This chain connects TRBV28 to TRBJ1-2; D perhaps matches TRBD1 (5 bases). Germline V gene lookup returns CDR1 MDHEN and CDR2 SYDVKM. The CDR3 length is 16 residues. The V end lost 5 bases, the J end lost 3 bases, and 19 bases lay between the germline ends. This CDR3 reads CASSPLGEPTYYGYTF. The CDR3 DNA is TGTGCCAGCAGTCCCCTGGGGGAGCCGACTTACTATGGCTACACCTTC.

The J gene is TRBJ1-2, the V gene TRBV15, with TRBD1 identical over 9 bases. From germline, CDR1 is LNHNV and CDR2 YYDKDF (reference sequence). J lost 5 bases, V lost 4 bases, and 2 bases had no gene match. The CDR3 consists of 13 residues. The CDR3 DNA is TGTGCCACCAGCACGGACAGGGGTTATGGCTACACCTTC. It encodes CATSTDRGYGYTF.

The chain recombines TRBV20-1 with TRBJ1-4; TRBD1 might be the D (6 bases). V shed 6 bases and J shed 12 bases, with 14 bases lying between them. Germline values: CDR1 DFQATT, CDR2 SNEGSKA (reference sequence). The CDR3 runs 11 residues. The CDR3 loop reads CSAQDSMELFF. The CDR3 DNA follows: TGCAGTGCCCAGGACAGTATGGAACTGTTTTTT.